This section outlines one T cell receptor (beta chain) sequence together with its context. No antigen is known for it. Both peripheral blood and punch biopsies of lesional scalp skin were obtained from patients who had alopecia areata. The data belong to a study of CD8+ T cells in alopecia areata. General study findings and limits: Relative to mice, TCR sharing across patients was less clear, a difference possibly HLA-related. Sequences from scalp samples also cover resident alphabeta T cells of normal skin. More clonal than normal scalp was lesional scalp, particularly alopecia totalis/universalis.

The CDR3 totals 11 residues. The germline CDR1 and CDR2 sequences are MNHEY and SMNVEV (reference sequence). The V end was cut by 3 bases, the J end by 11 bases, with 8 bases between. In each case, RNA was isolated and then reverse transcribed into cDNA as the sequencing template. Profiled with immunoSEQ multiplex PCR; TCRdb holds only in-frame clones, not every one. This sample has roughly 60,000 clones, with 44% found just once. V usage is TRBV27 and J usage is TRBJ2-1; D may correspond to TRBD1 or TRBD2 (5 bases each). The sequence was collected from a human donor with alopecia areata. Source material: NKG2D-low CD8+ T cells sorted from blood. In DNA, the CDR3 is TGTGCCAGCAGTTTCGGGGCCAAGCAGTTCTTC. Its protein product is CASSFGAKQFF.